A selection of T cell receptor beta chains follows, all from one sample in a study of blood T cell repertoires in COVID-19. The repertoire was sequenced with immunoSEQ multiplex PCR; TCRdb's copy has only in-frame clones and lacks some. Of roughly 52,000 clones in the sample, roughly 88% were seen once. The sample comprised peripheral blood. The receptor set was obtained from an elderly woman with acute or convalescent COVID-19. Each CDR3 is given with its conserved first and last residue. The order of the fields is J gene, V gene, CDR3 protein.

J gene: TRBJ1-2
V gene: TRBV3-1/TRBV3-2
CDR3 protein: CASSQIPRDRGGYTF

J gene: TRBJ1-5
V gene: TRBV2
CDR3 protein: CASRMDRGSNQPQHF

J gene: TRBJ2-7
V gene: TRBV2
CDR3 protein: CASSEGTPYEQYF

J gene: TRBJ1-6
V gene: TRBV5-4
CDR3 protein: CASSDNRGSHNSPLHF

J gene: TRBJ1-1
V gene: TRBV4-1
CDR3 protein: CASSSGKNTEAFF

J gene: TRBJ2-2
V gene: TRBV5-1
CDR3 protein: CASRIGSGGTGELFF

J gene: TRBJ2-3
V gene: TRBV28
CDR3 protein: CASSPRTRGDTQYF

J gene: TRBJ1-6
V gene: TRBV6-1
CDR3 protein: CASSEVPRESPLHF

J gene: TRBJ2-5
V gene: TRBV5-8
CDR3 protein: CASSLVVGQGRQETQYF

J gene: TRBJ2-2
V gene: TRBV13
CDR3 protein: CASSGPETSGMTATGELFF

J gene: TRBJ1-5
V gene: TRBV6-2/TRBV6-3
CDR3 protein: CASSLDRGRSQHF

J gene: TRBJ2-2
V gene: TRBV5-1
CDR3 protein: CASSLDPAGSNTGELFF

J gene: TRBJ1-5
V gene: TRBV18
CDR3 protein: CASSADRGSNQPQHF

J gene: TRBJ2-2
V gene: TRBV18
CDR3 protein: CASSLDRVPAGELFF